Listed below are T cell receptor beta chains from one sample, sequenced in a study of T cells in Graves' hyperthyroidism and ophthalmopathy. TCRdb ran MiXCR on the multiplex PCR reads and lists one entry per CDR3 protein. Of 650,000 to 800,000 distinct CDR3 sequences in the sample, just under 45% are singletons; the top ten hold roughly 7.2%. Specimen: peripheral blood or thyroid tissue (not recorded which). These receptors were collected from an adult man with Graves' disease, either hyperthyroidism or ophthalmopathy (not recorded which). Both conserved end residues are part of each CDR3. D genes are given only for firm matches. For some rows the clone size is stated as once, few or many, or as a class when expanded; others skip it.

d_gene: -
v_gene: TRBV7-9
j_gene: TRBJ2-5
abundance: -
CDR3aa: CASSPPVGSGKETQYF
CDR3nt: TGTGCCAGCAGCCCGCCCGTCGGGAGCGGTAAAGAGACCCAGTACTTC

d_gene: TRBD1
v_gene: TRBV29-1
j_gene: TRBJ2-7
abundance: many
CDR3aa: CSVTGTGNYEQYF
CDR3nt: TGCAGCGTAACCGGGACAGGGAACTACGAGCAGTACTTC

d_gene: -
v_gene: TRBV2
j_gene: TRBJ1-1
abundance: -
CDR3aa: CASSQDLATDEAFF
CDR3nt: TGTGCCAGCAGCCAAGATCTGGCGACGGATGAAGCTTTCTTT

d_gene: TRBD1
v_gene: TRBV24-1
j_gene: TRBJ1-2
abundance: -
CDR3aa: CATSYRGVGYGYTF
CDR3nt: TGTGCCACCAGTTACAGGGGCGTTGGCTATGGCTACACCTTC

d_gene: -
v_gene: TRBV20-1
j_gene: TRBJ1-1
abundance: -
CDR3aa: CSVVQEAYTEAFF
CDR3nt: TGCAGTGTGGTCCAGGAGGCATACACTGAAGCTTTCTTT

d_gene: -
v_gene: TRBV6-5
j_gene: TRBJ1-5
abundance: -
CDR3aa: CASSYRWGSNQPQHF
CDR3nt: TGTGCCAGCAGTTACAGGTGGGGAAGCAATCAGCCCCAGCATTTT

d_gene: -
v_gene: TRBV6-4
j_gene: TRBJ1-2
abundance: many
CDR3aa: CASSDSWGGYTF
CDR3nt: TGTGCCAGCAGTGACTCGTGGGGTGGCTACACCTTC

d_gene: -
v_gene: TRBV20-1
j_gene: TRBJ2-6
abundance: -
CDR3aa: CSAYGQGANVLTF
CDR3nt: TGCAGTGCTTACGGACAGGGGGCCAACGTCCTGACTTTC

d_gene: TRBD1
v_gene: TRBV12-3/TRBV12-4
j_gene: TRBJ2-7
abundance: -
CDR3aa: CASSTGGFYEQYF
CDR3nt: TGTGCCAGCAGCACAGGGGGATTCTACGAGCAGTACTTC

d_gene: TRBD1
v_gene: TRBV10-3
j_gene: TRBJ1-3
abundance: many
CDR3aa: CAISPFTGEGNTIYF
CDR3nt: TGTGCCATCAGCCCATTCACAGGGGAAGGAAACACCATATATTTT

d_gene: TRBD1
v_gene: TRBV6-1
j_gene: TRBJ2-5
abundance: -
CDR3aa: CASSDGTGVYETQYF
CDR3nt: TGTGCCAGCAGTGATGGTACAGGGGTGTATGAGACCCAGTACTTC

d_gene: -
v_gene: TRBV14
j_gene: TRBJ2-5
abundance: many
CDR3aa: CASSQDLGETQYF
CDR3nt: TGTGCCAGCAGCCAAGATCTCGGAGAGACCCAGTACTTC